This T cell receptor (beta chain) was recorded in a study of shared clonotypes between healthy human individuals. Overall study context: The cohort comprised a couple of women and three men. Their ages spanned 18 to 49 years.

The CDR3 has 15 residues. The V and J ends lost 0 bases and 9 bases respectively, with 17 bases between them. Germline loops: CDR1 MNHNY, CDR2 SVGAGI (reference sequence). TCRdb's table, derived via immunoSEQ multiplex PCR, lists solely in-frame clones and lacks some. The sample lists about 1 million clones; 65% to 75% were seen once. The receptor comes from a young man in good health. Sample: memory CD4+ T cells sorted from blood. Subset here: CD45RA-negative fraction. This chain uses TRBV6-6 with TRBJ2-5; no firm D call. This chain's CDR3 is CASSYSTSALPAQYF. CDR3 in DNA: TGTGCCAGCAGTTACTCGACCAGCGCCCTGCCGGCCCAGTACTTC.